The 31 T cell receptor beta chains in this list originate from one sample, sequenced in a study of T cell repertoires in cytomegalovirus infection. Using its own MiXCR run on the reads, TCRdb lists one record per CDR3 protein. The sample records some 230,000 distinct CDR3 sequences, roughly 22% being singletons. Sequencing was performed on CD8+ T cells from PBMCs. All receptors come from a human donor in good health (CMV status not recorded). Some clones in this sample may be carry-over from other donors' samples.

The genes are TRBV12-3 or TRBV12-4 and TRBJ1-5; the D is unclear. With 4 bases removed from V and 2 bases from J, the gap between germline ends came to 9 bases. The length of the CDR3 is 14 residues. DNA of the CDR3: TGTGCCAGCAGTTCAAATTTAGGCAATCAGCCCCAGCATTTT. Its protein product is CASSSNLGNQPQHF.

This sequence joins TRBV12-3 or TRBV12-4 and TRBJ2-1; D gene ambiguous. V was shortened by 5 bases and J by 2 bases, with 22 bases between the two germline ends. This CDR3 comprises 18 residues. CDR3 nucleotides: TGTGCCAGCAGTCTCACAACCACTGGACCCGCTGCCTACAATGAGCAGTTCTTC. This gives the protein CASSLTTTGPAAYNEQFF.

Only a few counts were recorded for this clonotype. This chain links TRBV7-9 with TRBJ1-5; D call uncertain. The germline V gene encodes CDR1 SEHNR and CDR2 FQNEAQ (reference sequence). The germline V and J ends were trimmed by 5 bases and 9 bases, with 20 bases remaining between them. The CDR3 has 15 residues. This CDR3 reads CASSATGLEGRPQHF. CDR3 DNA sequence: TGTGCCAGCAGCGCGACGGGGTTGGAGGGTCGGCCCCAGCATTTT.

Ten or more counts support this clonotype. Here the CDR3 reads CASSQTGPGGYNSPLHF. CDR3 DNA: TGTGCCAGCAGTCAGACAGGCCCGGGGGGTTATAATTCACCCCTCCACTTT. The chain is built from TRBV27 and TRBJ1-6, with D perhaps TRBD1 (6 bases). CDR1 MNHEY and CDR2 SMNVEV come from the germline V gene (reference sequence). Trimming pared 5 bases from V and 4 bases from J, leaving 18 bases between. This CDR3 is 17 amino acids long.

The V gene is TRBV6-5, the J gene TRBJ1-5, with D uncertain. From germline, CDR1 is MNHEY and CDR2 SVGAGI. CDR3 length: 13 amino acids. DNA of the CDR3: TGTGCTTCTGGGCCCGCCGGCCATCAGCCCCAGCATTTT. Translating it yields CASGPAGHQPQHF.

In this sample, this clonotype turned up a few times. The chain employs TRBV12-3 or TRBV12-4 and TRBJ1-2; D unresolved. V was shortened by 6 bases and J by 2 bases, with 10 bases between the two germline ends. The CDR3 has 13 amino acids. The CDR3 DNA reads TGTGCCAGCAGCATAAATACCAACTATGGCTACACCTTC. The encoded protein is CASSINTNYGYTF.

Of note for this clonotype: A read error may be the cause here, since a much bigger clone is one base away. This chain links TRBV7-2 with TRBJ1-4; D might be TRBD1 (5 bases). CDR1 SGHTA and CDR2 FQGNSA come from the germline V gene. The CDR3 sequence is 14 residues long. The CDR3 region is CARSLEGAVEKLFF. CDR3 nucleotide sequence: TGTGCCAGGAGCTTAGAAGGGGCGGTAGAAAAACTGTTTTTT.

The chain uses TRBV20-1 and TRBJ2-7; either TRBD1 or TRBD2 may fit D (6 bases each). The germline V and J ends were trimmed by 5 bases and 6 bases, with 20 bases remaining between them. Germline V gene lookup returns CDR1 DFQATT and CDR2 SNEGSKA (reference sequence). The CDR3 length is 14 residues. The CDR3 region is CSAVGGHAGSEQYF. The CDR3 DNA sequence: TGCAGTGCTGTAGGGGGACATGCGGGGTCCGAGCAGTACTTC.

The CDR3 loop reads CASSHPTDNTDTQYF. The CDR3 region has the DNA TGTGCCAGCAGCCACCCAACCGACAACACAGATACGCAGTATTTT. The chain employs TRBV6-9 and TRBJ2-3; D unclear. The CDR3 sequence is 15 residues long. V was cut by 6 bases and J by 2 bases, with 15 bases left in between. Germline assignment: CDR1 MNHGY and CDR2 SVAAGI.

As to this clonotype: A single base separates this from a much larger clone, so it may be a read error. The chain couples TRBV7-2 to TRBJ2-5; 14 positions match TRBD2. CDR1 is SGHTA, CDR2 FQGNSA, per germline. This CDR3 has 16 amino acids. The CDR3 nucleotides are TGTGCCAGCGGCTTATGGGGACTAGCGGGGGCACAGACCCAGTACTTC. Its translation: CASGLWGLAGAQTQYF.

This sequence joins TRBV27 and TRBJ2-1; D gene uncertain. V was cut by 10 bases and J by 0 bases, with 10 bases left in between. Germline CDR1 MNHEY, CDR2 SMNVEV (reference sequence). This CDR3 has 13 residues. The CDR3 DNA reads as TGTGCCACTAGACCCAGCTCCTACAATGAGCAGTTCTTC. This sequence encodes CATRPSSYNEQFF.

This clonotype was seen repeatedly, ten times or more. The chain uses TRBV28 and TRBJ1-5; D not certain. Germline assignment: CDR1 MDHEN and CDR2 SYDVKM. This CDR3 region has 13 residues. Trimming left V 6 bases short and J 4 bases short, with 10 bases between. The CDR3: CASRDLGNQPQHF. The CDR3 region has the DNA TGTGCCAGCAGGGATCTTGGAAATCAGCCCCAGCATTTT. Filled out from reference TRBV28 and TRBJ1-5, the complete variable domain reads DVKVTQSSRYLVKRTGEKVFLECVQDMDHENMFWYRQDPGLGLRLIYFSYDVKMKEKGDIPEGYSVSREKKERFSLILESASTNQTSMYLCASRDLGNQPQHFGDGTRLSIL.

This clonotype was observed a handful of times. The rearrangement joins TRBV12-3 or TRBV12-4 to TRBJ1-1; a weak D match, TRBD1 (6 bases). The CDR3 runs 13 residues. V lost 6 bases and J lost 2, with 10 bases in between. The CDR3 protein is CASRYGTNTEAFF. The CDR3 DNA is TGTGCCAGCAGGTATGGGACAAACACTGAAGCTTTCTTT.

The V gene is TRBV4-1, the J gene TRBJ1-4; 8 nucleotides match TRBD1. The ends lost 4 bases at V and 6 bases at J; junction bases unmatched: 7. The germline V gene encodes CDR1 MGHRA and CDR2 YSYEKL. The CDR3 contains 15 residues. CDR3 sequence: CASSPHPTGDEKLFF. CDR3 DNA: TGCGCCAGCAGCCCGCACCCGACAGGGGATGAAAAACTGTTTTTT.

In this sample, this clonotype turned up many times. This chain uses TRBV7-2 with TRBJ1-2; D not certain. V lost 1 base and J 4 bases, leaving 7 bases between the germline ends. This CDR3 is 13 amino acids long. CDR1 is SGHTA, CDR2 FQGNSA, per germline. In nucleotides, the CDR3 is TGTGCCAGCAGCTTAGGTGACACCTATGGCTACACCTTC. It encodes CASSLGDTYGYTF.

The CDR3 is CASSTRRDYTDNEQFF. In DNA form, the CDR3 reads TGTGCCAGCAGCACGCGGAGGGACTATACAGACAATGAGCAGTTCTTC. This rearrangement joins TRBV9 to TRBJ2-1, with 7 bases fitting TRBD2. This CDR3 comprises 16 residues. The germline gives CDR1 SGDLS, CDR2 YYNGEE. The J segment lost 5 bases and the V segment lost 4 bases, leaving 12 bases of the junction unmatched.

The sample holds a few counts of this clonotype. This rearrangement joins TRBV28 to TRBJ1-2, with a weak D call TRBD1 (5 bases). Germline V CDR1 and CDR2: MDHEN, SYDVKM. This CDR3 region has 10 residues. Trimming stripped 11 bases from V and 4 bases from J, with 8 bases between. The CDR3 DNA follows: TGTGCCTCCAGGGCCTATGGCTACACCTTC. This translates into CASRAYGYTF.

The gene calls are TRBV4-1 and TRBJ1-5, with 10 positions matching TRBD1. Germline CDR1 is MGHRA and CDR2 is YSYEKL. V shed 0 bases and J 4 bases; nucleotides not matched to a gene: 6. The CDR3 has 17 amino acids. In DNA form, the CDR3 reads TGCGCCAGCAGCCAAGATCAGGACAGGGGGTTTAATCAGCCCCAGCATTTT. Its translation is CASSQDQDRGFNQPQHF.

The CDR3 DNA is TGCAGTGCTAGAGATATCAGGGCCGCAGATACGCAGTATTTT. This gives the protein CSARDIRAADTQYF. V and J are TRBV20-1 and TRBJ2-3, with a tentative D call TRBD1 (5 bases). CDR1 and CDR2 from the germline V gene are DFQATT and SNEGSKA (reference sequence). The CDR3 is 14 amino acids. V dropped 0 bases and J dropped 4 bases, with 11 bases sitting between them.

This clonotype was seen more than once but under ten times. This chain uses TRBV29-1 with TRBJ2-1; 7 nucleotides match TRBD1. CDR1 and CDR2 from the germline V gene are SQVTM and ANQGSEA. V was clipped by 2 bases and J by 4 bases; unmatched bases: 2. This CDR3 is built from 13 residues. The DNA of the CDR3 is TGCAGCGTTGAACGGACAGGTTACAATGAGCAGTTCTTC. The encoded protein is CSVERTGYNEQFF.

This clonotype has only a few counts. The chain employs TRBV29-1 and TRBJ2-7; D unresolved. The CDR3 is made up of 11 amino acids. Germline V gene sequence: CDR1 SQVTM, CDR2 ANQGSEA. Trimming cost V 5 bases and J 10 bases, with 15 bases left between them. CDR3 protein: CSVLVSASQYF. The CDR3 bases are TGCAGCGTTTTGGTCTCCGCCTCCCAGTACTTC.

The chain links TRBV12-3 or TRBV12-4 to TRBJ2-2; possible D gene TRBD1, 5 bases. Trimming cost V 7 bases and J 5 bases, with 11 bases left between them. This CDR3 spans 13 amino acids. The CDR3 loop is CASTPQGTGELFF. The DNA for the CDR3 is TGTGCCAGCACCCCCCAGGGAACCGGGGAGCTGTTTTTT.

This sequence joins TRBV10-3 and TRBJ2-2; 12 bases match TRBD2. Germline CDR1 and CDR2: ENHRY and SYGVKD. Losses at the gene ends were 6 bases for V and 2 bases for J; bases not matched to a gene: 7. CDR3 length: 17 amino acids. The chain's CDR3 is CAISLLAGGPNTGELFF. The CDR3 coding sequence is TGTGCCATCAGCCTACTAGCGGGGGGACCTAACACCGGGGAGCTGTTTTTT.

This clonotype has only a few counts. The V gene is TRBV19, the J gene TRBJ2-1; D is unclear. Looked up from germline, CDR1 is LNHDA and CDR2 is SQIVND (reference sequence). The ends were cut back, 4 bases at V and 0 bases at J, with 13 bases in the middle. The CDR3 length is 16 residues. The DNA for the CDR3 is TGTGCCAGTAGTACCTTAGGGATGAACTCCTACAATGAGCAGTTCTTC. Protein sequence: CASSTLGMNSYNEQFF.

The table lists this clonotype with a few counts. The chain combines TRBV6-2 or TRBV6-3 with TRBJ2-1; 9 positions agree with TRBD2. The ends lost 0 bases at V and 4 bases at J; junction bases unmatched: 10. This CDR3 comprises 18 residues. The V gene's germline CDR1 is MNHEY and CDR2 SVGEGT. The CDR3 sequence is CASSYSMASGDAYNEQFF. Here the CDR3 DNA reads TGTGCCAGCAGTTACTCGATGGCTAGCGGGGATGCATACAATGAGCAGTTCTTC.

Many counts were recorded for this clonotype. The gene calls are TRBV7-2 and TRBJ2-5; perhaps TRBD2 as D (6 bases). V lost 3 bases to trimming and J lost 1 base, with 15 bases between them. The CDR3 has 16 residues. Germline assignment: CDR1 SGHTA and CDR2 FQGNSA. Here the CDR3 reads CASSFGTHRFQETQYF. CDR3 sequence (DNA): TGTGCCAGCAGCTTCGGGACTCATAGATTCCAAGAGACCCAGTACTTC.

The rearrangement uses TRBV12-3 or TRBV12-4 and TRBJ2-1; D uncertain. V was clipped by 3 bases and J by 6 bases, with 9 bases between them. The length of the CDR3 is 13 residues. The DNA of the CDR3 is TGTGCCAGCAGTTTTGGAGTAGTCAATGAGCAGTTCTTC. Encoded protein: CASSFGVVNEQFF.

This clonotype was seen only a few times. This chain uses TRBV10-3 with TRBJ2-7, with D maybe TRBD1 (5 bases). The germline V gene has CDR1 ENHRY and CDR2 SYGVKD. The CDR3 loop spans 13 amino acids. With 2 bases removed from V and 4 bases from J, the gap between germline ends came to 9 bases. For the CDR3, the DNA is TGTGCCATCAGTGAGATAGACAGTTACGAGCAGTACTTC. Its protein product is CAISEIDSYEQYF.

In its sample, this clonotype was seen a few times. The chain recombines TRBV2 with TRBJ2-7, with D tentatively TRBD1 (7 bases). CDR1 is SNHLY, CDR2 FYNNEI, per germline. The CDR3 contains 12 residues. Trimming cost V 8 bases and J 3 bases, with 11 bases left between them. The CDR3 reads CASGGTVYEQYF. Written as DNA, the CDR3 is TGTGCCAGCGGGGGGACAGTCTACGAGCAGTACTTC.

The table lists this clonotype with many counts. Here the CDR3 DNA reads TGTGCCATCAGTGCTCAGGGGGCCAACGGGGAGCTGTTTTTT. Amino acids: CAISAQGANGELFF. The V and J genes are TRBV10-3 and TRBJ2-2, with 8 nucleotides matching TRBD1. CDR1 ENHRY and CDR2 SYGVKD come from the germline V gene. The CDR3 loop spans 14 amino acids. V lost 4 bases to trimming and J lost 7 bases; unmatched junction nucleotides: 5.

This clonotype came up many times. The V gene is TRBV7-2, the J gene TRBJ1-4; TRBD1 is a possible D gene (5 bases). This CDR3 region has 14 residues. Germline CDR1 and CDR2: SGHTA and FQGNSA. V was pared by 5 bases and J by 5 bases, with 12 bases between. The CDR3 nucleotides read TGTGCCAGCAGCCCCACGGGGGGGAATGAAAAACTGTTTTTT. This translates into CASSPTGGNEKLFF.